Listed below are T cell receptor beta chains from one sample, sequenced in a study of Ad26.COV2.S vaccination and SARS-CoV-2 variants. Method: immunoSEQ multiplex PCR; TCRdb's copy keeps in-frame clones and lacks some. The sample gives approximately 420,000 clones, approximately 86% of which show up once; under 3.5% is in the top ten. Sequenced material: peripheral blood, taken in a trial of Ad26.COV2.S vaccine versus placebo. These receptors were collected from a person between 18 and 65 years old who received the Ad26.COV2.S COVID-19 vaccine or a placebo. CDR3s include the opening cysteine and the closing phenylalanine or tryptophan. D genes are given only for firm matches.

D gene,V gene,J gene,CDR3 DNA,CDR3 protein
NA,TRBV7-6,TRBJ1-1,TGTGCCAGCAGCTTAGGAGCTAAGAACACTGAAGCTTTCTTT,CASSLGAKNTEAFF
NA,TRBV7-9,TRBJ1-4,TGTGCCAGCAGCCCCCGGGGAGGAGCAACTAATGAAAAACTGTTTTTT,CASSPRGGATNEKLFF
TRBD1,TRBV6-5,TRBJ2-7,TGTGCCAGCAGTTACTACGGGACAGGGGTGGACGAGCAGTACTTC,CASSYYGTGVDEQYF
NA,TRBV12-3/TRBV12-4,TRBJ1-1,TGTGCCAGCAGTTTCAGTTCGAACACTGAAGCTTTCTTT,CASSFSSNTEAFF
NA,TRBV28,TRBJ2-4,TGTGCCAGCAGATCCGGGGCGAAAAACATTCAGTACTTC,CASRSGAKNIQYF
NA,TRBV11-3,TRBJ2-3,TGTGCCAGCAGCCAGGGGAGCACAGATACGCAGTATTTT,CASSQGSTDTQYF
TRBD1,TRBV11-2,TRBJ1-1,TGTGCCAGCAGCTTTCGACAGGGGAACACTGAAGCTTTCTTT,CASSFRQGNTEAFF
NA,TRBV7-9,TRBJ1-5,TGTGCCAGCAGCCAATCGGGTCAGCCCCAGCATTTT,CASSQSGQPQHF
NA,TRBV20-1,TRBJ2-3,TGCAGTGCTAGTGAATCAGGGAGGAGTGTTCGTACAGATACGCAGTATTTT,CSASESGRSVRTDTQYF
TRBD2,TRBV3-1/TRBV3-2,TRBJ2-1,TGTGCCAGCAGCCCGTGGTCTAGCGGGGGCAATGAGCAGTTCTTC,CASSPWSSGGNEQFF
NA,TRBV21-1,TRBJ1-3,TGTGCCCCCCCCAACACCATATATTTT,CAPPNTIYF
NA,TRBV5-5,TRBJ2-7,TGTGCCAGCAGCTTGGCGGGCAATTCCTACGAGCAGTACTTC,CASSLAGNSYEQYF
TRBD1,TRBV5-5,TRBJ1-1,TGTGCCAGCAGCCCCGGGACAGGGGTTATGCACACTGAAGCTTTCTTT,CASSPGTGVMHTEAFF